This record concerns one T cell receptor beta chain sequence. No antigen is known for it. Libraries were prepared by immunoSEQ multiplex PCR; TCRdb keeps only in-frame clonotypes and omits some of them. This sample has 55,000 to 90,000 clones; around 90% occur once, and the top ten carry around 2%. This CDR3 comprises 18 residues. CDR1 and CDR2 from the germline V gene are MNHEY and SMNVEV (reference sequence). The J segment lost 6 bases and the V segment lost 5 bases, leaving 15 bases of the junction unmatched. The sample originates from a study of OX40 agonist ivuxolimab in advanced cancers. Overall study: Patients took ivuxolimab, an agonistic anti-OX40 (CD134) antibody. Every 2 weeks, ivuxolimab was infused into the patients intravenously at between 0.01 and 10 mg/kg. Partial responses were achieved by three patients: one hepatocellular carcinoma, two cutaneous melanoma. Points from the study as a whole: On average, CD8+ T cells showed a greater number of expanded clones than CD4+.

The clonotype comes from an adult with an advanced solid tumor such as melanoma, head and neck, liver or kidney cancer. This sample comprised CD4+ or CD8+ T cells sorted from blood, obtained in a trial of the OX40 agonist ivuxolimab. V and J are TRBV27 and TRBJ1-6, with TRBD1 matching over 8 bases. This CDR3 is CASSPRSTGVLRNSPLHF. The CDR3 bases are TGTGCCAGCAGTCCGCGGTCGACAGGGGTTCTCCGTAATTCACCCCTCCACTTT.